This record looks at one TCR beta chain sequence and its context. Its matching antigen is unknown. Germline-derived CDR1 and CDR2 are SNHLY and FYNNEI. V was cut by 6 bases and J by 5 bases, with 17 bases left in between. The CDR3 has 15 amino acids. This record belongs to a study of memory CD4+ T cells and cytomegalovirus serostatus. Whole-study findings and limits: CD4+ memory repertoires contained 67 of 164 reported CMV TCRbeta sequences.

Generated by immunoSEQ multiplex PCR, the TCRdb table keeps only in-frame clones and is missing some. Of around 40,000 clones in the sample, 79% are singletons; the top ten hold roughly 0.87%. The sort gate was single viable CD3+CD4+CD8-CD45RO+ cells for memory CD4+ T cells. The rearrangement uses TRBV2 and TRBJ1-3, with a weak D call TRBD1 (5 bases). The TCR originated in an adult in good health and CMV-seronegative. The sequenced material came from memory CD4+ T cells from blood. This chain's CDR3 is CASRGGVFTRNTIYF. The CDR3 region has the DNA TGTGCCAGCAGGGGGGGGGTTTTTACCCGAAACACCATATATTTT.